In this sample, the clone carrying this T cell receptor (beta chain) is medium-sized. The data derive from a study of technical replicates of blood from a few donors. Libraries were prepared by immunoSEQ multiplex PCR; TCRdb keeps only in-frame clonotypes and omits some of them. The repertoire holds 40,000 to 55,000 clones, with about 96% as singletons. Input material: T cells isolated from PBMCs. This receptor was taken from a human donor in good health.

CDR3 in amino acids: CASSERENNEQFF. The CDR3 DNA reads TGCGCCAGCAGTGAGCGGGAGAACAATGAGCAGTTCTTC. The chain recombines TRBV10-2 with TRBJ2-1; perhaps TRBD2 as D (6 bases). Germline lookup yields CDR1 WSHSY and CDR2 SAAADI. The CDR3 loop spans 13 amino acids. V lost 2 bases and J 5 bases, leaving 7 bases between the germline ends.